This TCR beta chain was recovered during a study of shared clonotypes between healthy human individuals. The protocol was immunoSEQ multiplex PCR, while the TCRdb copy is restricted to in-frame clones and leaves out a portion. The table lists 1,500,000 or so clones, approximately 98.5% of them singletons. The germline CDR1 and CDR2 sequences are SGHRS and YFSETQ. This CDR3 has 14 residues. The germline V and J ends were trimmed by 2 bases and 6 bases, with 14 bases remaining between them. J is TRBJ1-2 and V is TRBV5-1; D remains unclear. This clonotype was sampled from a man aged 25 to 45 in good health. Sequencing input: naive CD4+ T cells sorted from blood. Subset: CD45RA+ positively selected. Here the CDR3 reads CASSLARTADGYTF. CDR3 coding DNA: TGCGCCAGCAGCTTAGCTCGGACCGCGGATGGCTACACCTTC.